This T cell receptor (beta chain) was sequenced during a study of response to subunit inactivated influenza vaccine. Study-level points and caveats: Authors proposed each seasonal influenza vaccination draws in few new T cells.

In regard to this clonotype: The antigen is undetermined.

Each CDR3 protein gets one entry after TCRdb re-called the RT-PCR reads with MiXCR. The table shows hundreds of thousands of distinct CDR3 sequences, with approximately 14% occurring only once. Deletions cut 2 bases from V and 0 bases from J, with 11 bases between. Germline lookup yields CDR1 PRHDT and CDR2 FYEKMQ (reference sequence). CDR3 size: 17 residues. The chain is built from TRBV13 and TRBJ2-6; no clear D gene. The sequence was collected from a man aged 50-60 years who received an inactivated influenza vaccine. The sample here was PBMCs from blood, taken approximately 15 days before vaccination. The CDR3 loop reads CASSLISRRSGANVLTF. The DNA for the CDR3 is TGTGCCAGCAGCTTAATTAGCCGTCGCTCTGGGGCCAACGTCCTGACTTTC.